What follows are 18 T cell receptor beta chains derived from one specimen sequenced in a study of blood T cell repertoires in COVID-19. This table comes from immunoSEQ multiplex PCR, and its TCRdb copy is limited to in-frame clones, with some not included. Of some 110,000 clones in the sample, roughly 80% were seen once. Input material: peripheral blood. These receptors originate from a man aged 50 or older with acute or convalescent COVID-19.

V usage is TRBV12-3 or TRBV12-4 and J usage is TRBJ1-2; 9 positions match TRBD1. J lost 4 bases, V lost 10 bases, and 7 bases had no gene match. The CDR3 contains 13 residues. CDR3 in amino acids: CATRDRVTYGYTF. In DNA form, the CDR3 reads TGTGCCACCAGGGACAGGGTGACCTATGGCTACACCTTC.

The genes are TRBV7-3 and TRBJ2-2; possible D gene TRBD2, 6 bases. Between the trimmed V and J ends, which lost 2 bases and 3 bases, there was a span of 19 bases. This CDR3 comprises 18 residues. Germline V gene lookup returns CDR1 SGHTA and CDR2 FQGTGA. The CDR3 DNA reads as TGTGCCAGCAGCTTACACAACGGAGGGGATTGGGACACCGGGGAGCTGTTTTTT. Translated: CASSLHNGGDWDTGELFF. Combining the CDR3 with reference TRBV7-3 and TRBJ2-2 gives the whole variable domain GAGVSQTPSNKVTEKGKYVELRCDPISGHTALYWYRQSLGQGPEFLIYFQGTGAADDSGLPNDRFFAVRPEGSVSTLKIQRTERGDSAVYLCASSLHNGGDWDTGELFFGEGSRLTVL.

In this sample, this clone turned up once. The V and J genes are TRBV29-1 and TRBJ1-4, with 8 bases lining up with TRBD1. CDR1 and CDR2 (germline): SQVTM, ANQGSEA. J gave up 3 bases and V 5 bases, and 8 bases lay outside the gene matches. The CDR3 contains 15 residues. The DNA of the CDR3 is TGCAGCGTTACCGGGACAGGAGGTCCTAATGAAAAACTGTTTTTT. Translated: CSVTGTGGPNEKLFF.

The V gene is TRBV27, the J gene TRBJ2-5; D not certain. Trimming stripped 5 bases from V and 5 bases from J, with 15 bases between. CDR3 size: 14 residues. CDR1 MNHEY and CDR2 SMNVEV come from the germline V gene (reference sequence). The DNA for the CDR3 is TGTGCCAGCAGTCCGTCGATACTCCCGGAGACCCAGTACTTC. Residues: CASSPSILPETQYF.

The chain joins TRBV13 to TRBJ2-1; no clear D. Germline-derived CDR1 and CDR2 are PRHDT and FYEKMQ (reference sequence). The CDR3 has 16 residues. The V and J ends lost 4 bases and 0 bases respectively, with 13 bases between them. CDR3 sequence reads: CASSSEHRSSYNEQFF. CDR3 in DNA: TGTGCCAGCAGCTCCGAACATAGGAGCTCCTACAATGAGCAGTTCTTC. The whole variable domain, remainder taken from reference TRBV13 and TRBJ2-1, is AAGVIQSPRHLIKEKRETATLKCYPIPRHDTVYWYQQGPGQDPQFLISFYEKMQSDKGSIPDRFSAQQFSDYHSELNMSSLELGDSALYFCASSSEHRSSYNEQFFGPGTRLTVL.

The chain is built from TRBV10-3 and TRBJ2-5; 7 nucleotides line up with TRBD1. Germline CDR1 ENHRY, CDR2 SYGVKD. V lost 2 bases to trimming and J lost 4 bases; unmatched junction nucleotides: 7. The CDR3 runs to 15 residues. CDR3 region: CAISERGGRGETQYF. CDR3 nucleotides: TGTGCCATCAGTGAGAGAGGGGGCCGGGGAGAGACCCAGTACTTC.

The genes are TRBV25-1 and TRBJ2-2, with D perhaps matching TRBD2 (6 bases). The CDR3 runs to 13 residues. CDR1 is MGHDK and CDR2 is SYGVNS in the germline V gene. V was trimmed by 3 bases and J by 5 bases, leaving 7 bases between them. The CDR3 sequence: CASSDLATGELFF. The DNA for the CDR3 is TGTGCCAGCAGTGATCTAGCGACCGGGGAGCTGTTTTTT.

A remark on this clone: Other DNA sequences in the same sample also yield this CDR3. V and J are TRBV19 and TRBJ1-5; D possibly corresponds to TRBD1 (5 bases). Germline V gene lookup returns CDR1 LNHDA and CDR2 SQIVND (reference sequence). V was pared by 3 bases and J by 4 bases, with 7 bases between. This CDR3 is 13 amino acids long. CDR3 nucleotide sequence: TGTGCCAGTAGTATCGGGGGGAATCAGCCCCAGCATTTT. This sequence encodes CASSIGGNQPQHF.

This rearrangement joins TRBV2 to TRBJ1-1; unclear D gene. The CDR3 is 12 residues long. The germline CDR1 and CDR2 sequences are SNHLY and FYNNEI. V lost 4 bases to trimming and J lost 2 bases, with 5 bases between them. CDR3 loop: CASSGGNTEAFF. The CDR3 DNA reads TGTGCCAGCAGTGGAGGCAACACTGAAGCTTTCTTT.

The chain joins TRBV7-8 to TRBJ2-4, with D perhaps TRBD2 (6 bases). V lost 0 bases and J lost 0, with 9 bases in between. The germline V gene encodes CDR1 SGHVS and CDR2 FQNEAQ. The CDR3 sequence is 16 residues long. CDR3 region: CASSLARGLAKNIQYF. CDR3 nucleotide sequence: TGTGCCAGCAGCTTAGCGCGGGGTTTAGCCAAAAACATTCAGTACTTC.

The chain has TRBV29-1 and TRBJ2-7; 7 nucleotides align to TRBD1. Trimming at V came to 6 bases and at J to 7 bases, leaving 6 bases not matched to a gene. CDR1 and CDR2 (germline): SQVTM, ANQGSEA. This CDR3 contains 11 residues. DNA of the CDR3: TGCAGCGTGTACAGGGGTCGAGAGCAGTACTTC. Protein: CSVYRGREQYF.

This clone has a single count. J is TRBJ1-1 and V is TRBV11-2; D is undetermined. This CDR3 contains 12 residues. Germline assignment: CDR1 SGHAT and CDR2 FQNNGV. V was cut by 4 bases and J by 8 bases, with 11 bases left in between. CDR3 region: CASSSLGQEAFF. The DNA for the CDR3 is TGTGCCAGCAGCTCCCTGGGCCAGGAAGCTTTCTTT.

The chain uses TRBV7-3 and TRBJ2-7, with TRBD1 matching over 10 bases. The V segment lost 4 bases and the J segment 5 bases; nucleotides outside the gene matches: 5. There are 14 residues in the CDR3. Germline V gene sequence: CDR1 SGHTA, CDR2 FQGTGA. The CDR3 nucleotides read TGTGCCAGCAGCTCCGGGACAGGGGCCAACGAGCAGTACTTC. Translation gives CASSSGTGANEQYF.

In its sample, this clone was seen many times. V is TRBV29-1 and J is TRBJ2-1, with TRBD2 identical over 7 bases. V lost 5 bases to trimming and J lost 6 bases; unmatched junction nucleotides: 13. CDR1 SQVTM and CDR2 ANQGSEA come from the germline V gene. The CDR3 is made up of 15 amino acids. CDR3 loop: CSVSREGSGVNEQFF. The DNA of the CDR3 is TGCAGCGTTAGTAGGGAGGGCTCTGGGGTCAATGAGCAGTTCTTC.

The rearrangement uses TRBV5-4 and TRBJ2-4, with D possibly matching TRBD1 (6 bases). The V and J ends lost 5 bases and 2 bases respectively, with 20 bases between them. The germline V gene encodes CDR1 SGHNT and CDR2 YYREEE (reference sequence). The CDR3 runs 17 residues. The chain's CDR3 is CASSPDRTLQTKNIQYF. For the CDR3, the DNA is TGTGCCAGCAGTCCCGACAGGACCCTTCAGACCAAAAACATTCAGTACTTC.

The J gene is TRBJ2-2, the V gene TRBV7-3, with D hard to call. Trimming removed 4 bases at V and 7 bases at J, with 13 bases between. Per the germline V gene, CDR1 is SGHTA and CDR2 is FQGTGA. There are 14 residues in the CDR3. The DNA for the CDR3 is TGTGCCAGCAGCTCGAGCCGAGAGAGCGGGGAGCTGTTTTTT. As protein: CASSSSRESGELFF.

V gene TRBV11-3 combines with J gene TRBJ2-5; weak D call: TRBD2 (7 bases). The CDR3 consists of 14 residues. CDR1 is SGHNT, CDR2 YENEEA, per germline. V lost 5 bases and J 4 bases, leaving 14 bases between the germline ends. CDR3 DNA sequence: TGTGCCAGCAGCCGAAGAGGGGGGGCAGAGACCCAGTACTTC. It is translated as CASSRRGGAETQYF. Full variable domain (rest looked up from reference TRBV11-3 and TRBJ2-5): EAGVVQSPRYKIIEKKQPVAFWCNPISGHNTLYWYLQNLGQGPELLIRYENEEAVDDSQLPKDRFSAERLKGVDSTLKIQPAELGDSAVYLCASSRRGGAETQYFGPGTRLLVL.

The chain recombines TRBV15 with TRBJ1-2; the D gene is possibly TRBD1 (6 bases). The CDR3 is 14 residues long. V was shortened by 2 bases and J by 6 bases, with 13 bases between the two germline ends. Per the germline V gene, CDR1 is LNHNV and CDR2 is YYDKDF (reference sequence). CDR3: CATSRNLGADGYTF. As DNA, the CDR3 is TGTGCCACCAGCAGAAATTTGGGGGCGGATGGCTACACCTTC.